Reported below is one T cell receptor beta chain. Antigen unknown. The source of the sample is a study of vaccination effects on CD4 cells after COVID-19. The overall study: Each participant was given two doses of one vaccine (BNT162b2 or mRNA-1273).

TCRdb's table, derived via immunoSEQ multiplex PCR, lists solely in-frame clones and lacks some. The sample lists about 23,000 clones, approximately 70% occurring once. This CDR3 has 11 residues. The junction had 0 bases not matched to a gene; V was cut back by 6 bases and J by 7 bases. Using viral peptide pools, the ViraFEST assay grew out antigen-specific CD4+ T cells prior to sequencing. When around nine days of culture had elapsed, CD4+ T cells were isolated. Recipients of the vaccine had no prior SARS-CoV-2 infection and negative nucleocapsid antibodies. The origin of this receptor is a human donor who received a COVID-19 vaccine. This sequence joins TRBV12-3 or TRBV12-4 and TRBJ2-1, with TRBD1 identical over 7 bases. Sequencing was performed on CD4+ T cells from PBMCs cultured with SARS-CoV-2 spike peptides, taken before COVID-19 vaccination. CDR3 loop: CASRDRNEQFF. The CDR3 nucleotides read TGTGCCAGCAGGGACAGGAATGAGCAGTTCTTC.